One and the same sample provided the 27 T cell receptor beta chains below, sequenced in a study of neurological immune-mediated disorders. TCRdb reprocessed the 5' RACE reads via MiXCR and lists one record per CDR3 protein. This sample yields 25,000 or so distinct CDR3 sequences, of which 9% to 15% are seen a single time; less than 9.5% belongs to the top ten. The sequenced sample consisted of PBMCs. Source of these receptors: a man in his sixties in good health.

This clonotype was picked up many times. The chain is built from TRBV12-3 or TRBV12-4 and TRBJ2-5; 7 nucleotides line up with TRBD1. The CDR3 extends over 13 amino acids. After removal of 7 bases from V and 5 bases from J, the junction contained 7 bases not matched to a gene. The CDR3 bases are TGTGCCAGCACCCAGACAGGGATTGAGACCCAGTACTTC. Translating gives CASTQTGIETQYF.

Ten or more counts support this clonotype. This chain joins TRBV7-2 and TRBJ2-7; a possible D gene is TRBD2 (6 bases). CDR3 length: 16 residues. V gave up 0 bases and J gave up 2 bases, with 14 bases separating them. CDR1 and CDR2 (germline): SGHTA, FQGNSA. The CDR3 reads CASSLASIGRTYEQYF. For the CDR3, the DNA is TGTGCCAGCAGCTTAGCGTCGATAGGGAGGACCTACGAGCAGTACTTC.

This clonotype occurred many times. This rearrangement joins TRBV6-2 or TRBV6-3 to TRBJ1-5, with TRBD1 as a possible D gene (6 bases). The germline CDR1 and CDR2 sequences are MNHEY and SVGEGT. The CDR3 length is 15 residues. V gave up 2 bases and J gave up 7 bases, with 15 bases separating them. DNA of the CDR3: TGTGCCAGCAGTTACGTCGGGGGCGCAGGGCAGCCCCAGCATTTT. Amino acid sequence: CASSYVGGAGQPQHF.

By share, this clonotype ranks as medium-sized. This rearrangement joins TRBV29-1 to TRBJ2-1; D could derive from TRBD1 or TRBD2 (5 bases each). The CDR3 loop spans 16 amino acids. Trimming took off 0 bases at V and 9 bases at J, with 21 bases between the two ends. Germline lookup yields CDR1 SQVTM and CDR2 ANQGSEA. As DNA, the CDR3 is TGCAGCGTTGAAGATTTATTTGAGGGGCCGGCAGGTGAGCAGTTCTTC. This gives the protein CSVEDLFEGPAGEQFF.

This clonotype was detected many times. This sequence joins TRBV28 and TRBJ1-1; D unresolved. Trimming cost V 0 bases and J 8 bases, with 7 bases left between them. The CDR3 is 12 residues long. Germline CDR1 and CDR2: MDHEN and SYDVKM. CDR3 residues: CASSLWSGEAFF. The CDR3 DNA is TGTGCCAGCAGTTTATGGAGCGGGGAAGCTTTCTTT.

Ten or more counts support this clonotype. The chain combines TRBV28 with TRBJ2-3; D might be TRBD2 (5 bases). V was pared by 11 bases and J by 3 bases, with 18 bases between. This CDR3 region has 14 residues. CDR1 and CDR2 from the germline V gene are MDHEN and SYDVKM. CDR3 bases: TGTGCCTCAGCATATACTAGTCGGACAGATACGCAGTATTTT. The encoded protein is CASAYTSRTDTQYF.

This clonotype was recorded at least ten times. The rearrangement joins TRBV29-1 to TRBJ2-7; TRBD2 aligns across 8 bases. The ends lost 1 base at V and 6 bases at J; junction bases unmatched: 2. The CDR3 length is 12 residues. The germline V gene encodes CDR1 SQVTM and CDR2 ANQGSEA. The CDR3 loop is CSVEGAGVEQYF. The CDR3 nucleotides read TGCAGCGTTGAAGGAGCGGGAGTCGAGCAGTACTTC.

This clonotype was detected ten times or more. The chain's CDR3 is CSAKSGGPYNEQFF. CDR3 bases: TGCAGTGCAAAGAGCGGGGGCCCCTACAATGAGCAGTTCTTC. J is TRBJ2-1 and V is TRBV20-1; 8 bases fit TRBD2. This CDR3 contains 14 residues. The trim removed 6 bases at V and 2 bases at J, leaving 6 bases unmatched. Germline V gene lookup returns CDR1 DFQATT and CDR2 SNEGSKA (reference sequence).

CDR3 region: CASSSVTGGYTF. The CDR3 DNA reads as TGTGCCAGCAGCTCAGTGACGGGTGGCTACACCTTC. The chain joins TRBV7-2 to TRBJ1-2; D gene unclear. The V gene lost 4 bases and the J gene lost 7 bases, with 10 bases spanning the gap. Germline V CDR1 and CDR2: SGHTA, FQGNSA. The CDR3 is 12 residues long.

The V and J genes are TRBV7-3 and TRBJ2-5; D tentatively fits TRBD1 or TRBD2 (6 bases each). Trimming left V 4 bases short and J 1 base short, with 7 bases between. Germline V CDR1 and CDR2: SGHTA, FQGTGA. The CDR3 totals 13 residues. CDR3 nucleotide sequence: TGTGCCAGCAGCTGGGGGGCCCAAGAGACCCAGTACTTC. It yields the protein CASSWGAQETQYF.

V usage is TRBV5-5 and J usage is TRBJ2-1; D is perhaps TRBD1 (5 bases). Trimming took 0 bases from V and 0 from J, leaving 10 bases between them. The CDR3 is 16 residues long. Per germline, CDR1 SGHKS and CDR2 YYEKEE (reference sequence). CDR3 residues: CASSLGVRASYNEQFF. CDR3 bases: TGTGCCAGCAGCTTGGGGGTCAGGGCCTCCTACAATGAGCAGTTCTTC. The whole variable domain, filled in from reference TRBV5-5 and TRBJ2-1, reads DAGVTQSPTHLIKTRGQQVTLRCSPISGHKSVSWYQQVLGQGPQFIFQYYEKEERGRGNFPDRFSARQFPNYSSELNVNALLLGDSALYLCASSLGVRASYNEQFFGPGTRLTVL.

This clonotype has a count of ten or more. The J gene is TRBJ2-1, the V gene TRBV6-6; tentative D call: TRBD1 (5 bases). CDR1 is MNHNY and CDR2 is SVGAGI in the germline V gene (reference sequence). With 0 bases removed from V and 5 bases from J, the gap between germline ends came to 17 bases. The CDR3 contains 17 residues. CDR3 DNA: TGTGCCAGCAGTTACTCGACAGTTCGGCTAGGGGACAATGAGCAGTTCTTC. It specifies CASSYSTVRLGDNEQFF.

This clonotype was seen many times. The chain employs TRBV6-2 or TRBV6-3 and TRBJ1-5, with D tentatively TRBD1 (5 bases). V was pared by 6 bases and J by 2 bases, with 14 bases between. The CDR3 totals 15 residues. Per the germline V gene, CDR1 is MNHEY and CDR2 is SVGEGT. In nucleotides, the CDR3 is TGTGCCAGCAGACGGGGACTGGATGGCAATCAGCCCCAGCATTTT. It codes for CASRRGLDGNQPQHF.

On this clonotype itself: A much more abundant neighbour one base away suggests this may be a read error. The chain recombines TRBV10-3 with TRBJ2-7, with a tentative D call TRBD2 (5 bases). CDR3 length equals 16 residues. The germline V gene has CDR1 ENHRY and CDR2 SYGVKD. Between the trimmed V and J ends, which lost 0 bases and 7 bases, there was a span of 19 bases. Written as DNA, the CDR3 is TGTGCCATCAGTGAGTCTAGGAGGCCGGGGAAGTGGGAGCAGTACTTC. Its translation is CAISESRRPGKWEQYF.

This rearrangement joins TRBV5-1 to TRBJ2-7, with a possible D match to TRBD1 (6 bases). Per germline, CDR1 SGHRS and CDR2 YFSETQ. The CDR3 totals 16 residues. Trimming took 2 bases from V and 4 from J, leaving 19 bases between them. CDR3 sequence reads: CASSFLPGETQYEQYF. The CDR3 DNA follows: TGCGCCAGCAGCTTCCTTCCAGGGGAGACCCAGTACGAGCAGTACTTC.

As for this clonotype: The junction shows a germline mismatch at one end, possibly a read error. V usage is TRBV5-1 and J usage is TRBJ2-1; 7 nucleotides match TRBD1. The length of the CDR3 is 15 residues. Germline V gene sequence: CDR1 SGHRS, CDR2 YFSETQ. Here the CDR3 DNA reads TGCACCAGCGACCCAAGAGGGGGCGAGTTCAATGAGCAGTTCTTC. This translates into CTSDPRGGEFNEQFF.

Judged by abundance, this clonotype is medium-sized. J is TRBJ2-5 and V is TRBV29-1; 7 positions match TRBD1. Germline lookup yields CDR1 SQVTM and CDR2 ANQGSEA. The CDR3 is 13 residues long. Losses at the gene ends were 7 bases for V and 2 bases for J; bases not matched to a gene: 7. The CDR3 region is CSGGTVTQETQYF. In nucleotides, the CDR3 is TGCAGCGGGGGGACAGTCACTCAAGAGACCCAGTACTTC.

This clonotype is medium-sized in the sample. This sequence joins TRBV6-5 and TRBJ1-5; D is perhaps TRBD1 (5 bases). The CDR3 sequence is 14 residues long. Trimming left V 6 bases short and J 4 bases short, with 13 bases between. Germline V CDR1 and CDR2: MNHEY, SVGAGI. This CDR3 is CASRKGRSNQPQHF. As DNA, the CDR3 is TGTGCCAGCAGAAAGGGGCGTAGTAATCAGCCCCAGCATTTT.

This clonotype was counted at least ten times. This rearrangement joins TRBV7-3 to TRBJ2-3; D is perhaps TRBD1 (5 bases). Germline CDR1 and CDR2: SGHTA and FQGTGA. V was cut by 2 bases and J by 2 bases, with 11 bases left in between. CDR3 length: 15 amino acids. The CDR3 DNA reads as TGTGCCAGCAGCTTATTTGGGGCTGCCACAGATACGCAGTATTTT. Residues: CASSLFGAATDTQYF.

This clonotype came up many times. CDR3 nucleotide sequence: TGTGCCAGCAGCCAAAGAGGTGCTGGGTGGCCCTCTAATGAAAAACTGTTTTTT. This encodes CASSQRGAGWPSNEKLFF. The V call is TRBV3-1, the J call TRBJ1-4; D is unclear. Trimming removed 2 bases from V and 3 bases from J, with 19 bases in between. Germline V CDR1 and CDR2: LGHDT, YNNKEL (reference sequence). This CDR3 contains 18 residues.

This clonotype was picked up many times. The V and J genes are TRBV2 and TRBJ2-1; D gene ambiguous. CDR1 is SNHLY and CDR2 is FYNNEI in the germline V gene. The V end was cut by 4 bases, the J end by 9 bases, with 16 bases between. The CDR3 spans 14 residues. The CDR3 region has the DNA TGTGCCAGCAGTGGGAGCTACGTAGGTGCTGAGCAGTTCTTC. Protein product: CASSGSYVGAEQFF.

This clonotype was seen repeatedly, ten times or more. The V gene is TRBV20-1, the J gene TRBJ2-5, with D possibly being TRBD1 (5 bases). Germline V gives CDR1 DFQATT, CDR2 SNEGSKA (reference sequence). This CDR3 has 13 residues. Between the trimmed V and J ends, which lost 6 bases and 4 bases, there was a span of 15 bases. This CDR3 reads CSAHSTGRETQYF. CDR3 sequence (DNA): TGCAGTGCCCATTCCACAGGCCGAGAGACCCAGTACTTC.

This clonotype was recorded many times. The chain employs TRBV28 and TRBJ1-5; 7 bases line up with TRBD1. CDR1 MDHEN and CDR2 SYDVKM come from the germline V gene. The J segment lost 1 base and the V segment lost 5 bases, leaving 20 bases of the junction unmatched. The CDR3 is made up of 20 amino acids. The CDR3, as DNA: TGTGCCAGCAGTCCCGGGACAGCACAAATCTTTATGGGGAGCAATCAGCCCCAGCATTTT. Encoded protein: CASSPGTAQIFMGSNQPQHF.

At least ten counts were recorded for this clonotype. This sequence joins TRBV2 and TRBJ1-5; D not certain. The V gene lost 4 bases and the J gene lost 3 bases, with 16 bases spanning the gap. Germline loops: CDR1 SNHLY, CDR2 FYNNEI. This CDR3 spans 16 amino acids. CDR3 bases: TGTGCCAGCAGTGCCTCAATTGGGGAGTCCAATCAGCCCCAGCATTTT. It is translated as CASSASIGESNQPQHF.

This clonotype was detected ten times or more. This chain joins TRBV7-8 and TRBJ2-2; D call uncertain. Trimming removed 2 bases from V and 5 bases from J, with 9 bases in between. In germline, CDR1 is SGHVS, CDR2 FQNEAQ. The CDR3 loop spans 14 amino acids. The CDR3 region has the DNA TGTGCCAGCAGCTTATTTGGGGTAACCGGGGAGCTGTTTTTT. Its protein is CASSLFGVTGELFF.

This clonotype was found many times. This chain joins TRBV27 and TRBJ2-7; the D gene is possibly TRBD2 (6 bases). The CDR3 runs 15 residues. V was pared by 1 base and J by 4 bases, with 14 bases between. Looked up from germline, CDR1 is MNHEY and CDR2 is SMNVEV (reference sequence). The CDR3 nucleotides read TGTGCCAGCAGTTTATACCGCGGGAACGTTTACGAGCAGTACTTC. This encodes CASSLYRGNVYEQYF.

The CDR3 nucleotides are TGTGCCAGCAGTTACTCGTCTCCCAACTACAATGAGCAGTTCTTC. The encoded protein is CASSYSSPNYNEQFF. The chain couples TRBV6-2 or TRBV6-3 to TRBJ2-1; D gene uncertain. CDR1 is MNHEY, CDR2 SVGEGT, per germline. This CDR3 spans 15 amino acids. The V end lost 0 bases, the J end lost 3 bases, and 9 bases lay between the germline ends.